The 32 T cell receptor beta chains given below trace back to one sample, sequenced in a study of blood T cell repertoires in COVID-19. Profiling relied on immunoSEQ multiplex PCR, and the TCRdb table lists in-frame clones only, not all of them. The sample holds 95,000 to 150,000 clones, around 80% seen once. The sample was peripheral blood. These TCRs come from a man in his 60s with active or convalescent COVID-19.

This clone occurred a few times. CDR3 sequence reads: CARSPGQPYFGQYF. CDR3 bases: TGTGCCAGAAGCCCGGGACAGCCATATTTTGGGCAGTACTTC. V usage is TRBV5-3 and J usage is TRBJ2-7, with 7 positions matching TRBD1. TRBV5-3 is treated as an ORF (open reading frame) with a function not yet certain. With V trimmed by 4 bases and J by 9 bases, 13 bases remained unmatched. The CDR3 is 14 amino acids.

The chain couples TRBV7-2 to TRBJ2-7; 12 nucleotides line up with TRBD2. CDR1 and CDR2 from the germline V gene are SGHTA and FQGNSA. This CDR3 comprises 14 residues. The junction had 6 bases not matched to a gene; V was cut back by 4 bases and J by 8 bases. DNA of the CDR3: TGTGCCAGCAGCTCGACTAGCGGGGGCACCCAGCAGTACTTC. It encodes CASSSTSGGTQQYF.

On this clone itself: A read error may account for a junction end that differs from germline. The J gene is TRBJ2-7, the V gene TRBV5-1, with D perhaps TRBD1 (5 bases). The germline V gene has CDR1 SGHRS and CDR2 YFSETQ. The CDR3 spans 14 residues. CDR3 nucleotides: TGCGCCAGCAGCTTGCAGGGCCCCTCCCACGAGCAGTACTTC. This gives the protein CASSLQGPSHEQYF.

The chain has TRBV18 and TRBJ2-1, with TRBD2 matching over 14 bases. V was pared by 0 bases and J by 8 bases, with 6 bases of the junction left unmatched. The CDR3 sequence is 17 residues long. The germline gives CDR1 KGHSH, CDR2 LQKENI. Here the CDR3 DNA reads TGTGCCAGCTCACCACCTCCGGGACTAGCGGGAGAGGATGAGCAGTTCTTC. This encodes CASSPPPGLAGEDEQFF.

The chain carries TRBV7-2 and TRBJ2-7; D is uncertain. V was clipped by 1 base and J by 3 bases, with 7 bases between them. CDR3 length: 13 residues. CDR1 is SGHTA and CDR2 is FQGNSA in the germline V gene. The CDR3 DNA is TGTGCCAGCAGCTTAGATCCCGGCTACGAGCAGTACTTC. This sequence encodes CASSLDPGYEQYF.

The chain is built from TRBV27 and TRBJ1-1; TRBD1 is a possible D gene (5 bases). This CDR3 contains 17 residues. With 4 bases removed from V and 0 bases from J, the gap between germline ends came to 18 bases. The V gene's germline CDR1 is MNHEY and CDR2 SMNVEV (reference sequence). CDR3 loop: CASSSRIGGYVNTEAFF. The DNA for the CDR3 is TGTGCCAGCAGTTCTAGGATCGGGGGGTACGTGAACACTGAAGCTTTCTTT.

V gene TRBV3-1 (or the pseudogene TRBV3-2) combines with J gene TRBJ2-7; tentatively, D is TRBD2 (7 bases). Trimming took 3 bases from V and 2 from J, leaving 17 bases between them. Germline assignment: CDR1 LGHDT and CDR2 YNNKEL (reference sequence). The CDR3 length is 16 residues. The CDR3 sequence: CASSQPKSGTPYEQYF. The CDR3 region has the DNA TGTGCCAGCAGCCAGCCCAAAAGCGGGACACCCTACGAGCAGTACTTC.

This clone was observed a few times. The chain has TRBV5-6 and TRBJ1-2; possibly TRBD1 for D (6 bases). The germline gives CDR1 SGHDT, CDR2 YYEEEE. The CDR3 extends over 15 amino acids. Between the trimmed V and J ends, which lost 5 bases and 5 bases, there was a span of 19 bases. CDR3 coding DNA: TGTGCCAGCAGGGCCCCTGGACAGCAGTATTATGGCTACACCTTC. Translation: CASRAPGQQYYGYTF.

The rearrangement uses TRBV4-2 and TRBJ1-2; D is perhaps TRBD1 (5 bases). The CDR3 loop spans 14 amino acids. V dropped 1 base and J dropped 7 bases, with 13 bases sitting between them. Germline CDR1 is LGHNA and CDR2 is YNFKEQ. This CDR3 reads CASSQGQAGFGYTF. The CDR3 coding sequence is TGTGCCAGCAGCCAAGGGCAGGCAGGGTTTGGCTACACCTTC.

The V gene is TRBV9, the J gene TRBJ1-4; no reliable D call. The CDR3 covers 14 residues. From germline, CDR1 is SGDLS and CDR2 YYNGEE. The V gene lost 0 bases and the J gene lost 8 bases, with 11 bases spanning the gap. CDR3 coding DNA: TGTGCCAGCAGCGTAGCGGGGTTAGAAGAAAAACTGTTTTTT. This encodes CASSVAGLEEKLFF.

This clone turned up a few times. The chain carries TRBV6-5 and TRBJ2-7; a possible D gene is TRBD1 (6 bases). V was clipped by 5 bases and J by 6 bases, with 20 bases between them. In germline, CDR1 is MNHEY, CDR2 SVGAGI. This CDR3 comprises 15 residues. CDR3 bases: TGTGCCAGCAGTCAATCTAGGGGGTCCCCGTTCGAGCAGTACTTC. Translating it yields CASSQSRGSPFEQYF.

This chain links TRBV3-1 (or the pseudogene TRBV3-2) with TRBJ1-5; possible D gene TRBD1, 6 bases. Trimming pared 1 base from V and 6 bases from J, leaving 10 bases between. The CDR3 has 14 residues. Looked up from germline, CDR1 is LGHDT and CDR2 is YNNKEL (reference sequence). The CDR3 region is CASSQGAGAQPQHF. The CDR3 bases are TGTGCCAGCAGCCAAGGAGCAGGGGCTCAGCCCCAGCATTTT.

This clone has only a few counts. The DNA for the CDR3 is TGTGCCAGCAGCCGGGACAGGGTTGGCTCTGGGGCCAACGTCCTGACTTTC. It yields the protein CASSRDRVGSGANVLTF. This rearrangement joins TRBV2 to TRBJ2-6, with 9 positions matching TRBD1. Losses at the gene ends were 6 bases for V and 0 bases for J; bases not matched to a gene: 6. Germline CDR1 SNHLY, CDR2 FYNNEI. There are 17 residues in the CDR3.

The rearrangement links TRBV7-9 to TRBJ2-1; 9 bases align to TRBD1. Germline V gene lookup returns CDR1 SEHNR and CDR2 FQNEAQ (reference sequence). This CDR3 spans 18 amino acids. J gave up 4 bases and V 7 bases, and 17 bases lay outside the gene matches. CDR3 DNA sequence: TGTGCCAGCACGAAGGACAGGGGACCACCTTACGGTTACAATGAGCAGTTCTTC. It is translated as CASTKDRGPPYGYNEQFF.

The CDR3 loop is CSASTAGVSGTDTQYF. The CDR3 DNA follows: TGCAGTGCTAGTACAGCGGGAGTTTCCGGCACAGATACGCAGTATTTT. V is TRBV20-1 and J is TRBJ2-3, with 8 bases identical to TRBD2. The V and J ends lost 3 bases and 1 base, in that order; junction bases with no gene match: 9. Germline CDR1 is DFQATT and CDR2 is SNEGSKA (reference sequence). The CDR3 runs to 16 residues.

This rearrangement joins TRBV20-1 to TRBJ1-5; possibly TRBD1 for D (5 bases). CDR1 is DFQATT, CDR2 SNEGSKA, per germline (reference sequence). The CDR3 has 15 amino acids. Trimming shortened V by 3 bases and J by 4 bases, and 16 bases separated the two germline ends. The DNA of the CDR3 is TGCAGTGCTAGTCCTGGGACTCCGGGGAATCAGCCCCAGCATTTT. Translated: CSASPGTPGNQPQHF.

V usage is TRBV29-1 and J usage is TRBJ1-1; no clear D gene. The V gene lost 4 bases and the J gene lost 5 bases, with 8 bases spanning the gap. The CDR3 sequence is 11 residues long. Per the germline V gene, CDR1 is SQVTM and CDR2 is ANQGSEA. CDR3 residues: CSVGLRTEAFF. For the CDR3, the DNA is TGCAGCGTTGGACTAAGGACTGAAGCTTTCTTT.

J is TRBJ2-1 and V is TRBV5-6; 10 nucleotides agree with TRBD2. The germline V gene has CDR1 SGHDT and CDR2 YYEEEE. This CDR3 is 15 amino acids long. The trim removed 4 bases at V and 4 bases at J, leaving 5 bases unmatched. The CDR3: CASSVGLASYNEQFF. As DNA, the CDR3 is TGTGCCAGCAGCGTGGGACTAGCGAGTTACAATGAGCAGTTCTTC.

The rearrangement links TRBV29-1 to TRBJ1-3; 9 bases align to TRBD1. Unmatched junction bases numbered 6, after V lost 6 bases and J lost 3 bases. CDR1 and CDR2 from the germline V gene are SQVTM and ANQGSEA. The CDR3 runs to 14 residues. The CDR3 sequence: CSVWTGEGGNTIYF. Here the CDR3 DNA reads TGCAGCGTGTGGACAGGGGAGGGTGGAAACACCATATATTTT.

This clone appeared a single time. This chain joins TRBV5-5 and TRBJ2-1, with 8 bases matching TRBD1. V dropped 4 bases and J dropped 7; count of bases not matched to a gene: 7. Per the germline V gene, CDR1 is SGHKS and CDR2 is YYEKEE (reference sequence). The CDR3 consists of 14 residues. The CDR3 DNA reads as TGTGCCAGCAGCGCAGGGGACAGGAGGAATGAGCAGTTCTTC. It translates to CASSAGDRRNEQFF.

V is TRBV19 and J is TRBJ2-1; 13 bases align to TRBD2. Germline V gene lookup returns CDR1 LNHDA and CDR2 SQIVND (reference sequence). J gave up 0 bases and V 5 bases, and 10 bases lay outside the gene matches. The CDR3 is 19 residues long. The CDR3 loop is CASSPRTSGGFSSYNEQFF. The CDR3 DNA reads as TGTGCCAGTAGTCCGAGGACTAGCGGGGGATTTAGCTCCTACAATGAGCAGTTCTTC.

The chain is built from TRBV10-3 and TRBJ2-3; 8 bases are shared with TRBD2. Unmatched junction bases numbered 5, after V lost 3 bases and J lost 0 bases. This CDR3 has 16 residues. Germline V gene data show CDR1 as ENHRY and CDR2 as SYGVKD. In DNA, the CDR3 is TGTGCCATCAGTGAACTAGCGGAGACGAGCACAGATACGCAGTATTTT. Translated: CAISELAETSTDTQYF.

The chain carries TRBV6-5 and TRBJ2-1; a weak D match, TRBD2 (6 bases). Germline CDR1 reads MNHEY; CDR2 reads SVGAGI. V lost 6 bases, J lost 8 bases, and 20 bases lay in between. The CDR3 has 15 amino acids. The DNA of the CDR3 is TGTGCCAGCAGCCGAATGACCGGGAGTAACTATGAGCAGTTCTTC. Its protein product is CASSRMTGSNYEQFF.

The chain uses TRBV28 and TRBJ1-6; D gene ambiguous. Germline lookup yields CDR1 MDHEN and CDR2 SYDVKM. The germline V and J ends were trimmed by 6 bases and 9 bases, with 12 bases remaining between them. This CDR3 is built from 13 residues. The CDR3 spells CASRTREGSPLHF. In DNA, the CDR3 is TGTGCCAGCAGGACGAGGGAGGGTTCACCCCTCCACTTT.

The gene calls are TRBV7-9 and TRBJ2-1; the D is unclear. The length of the CDR3 is 13 residues. Germline loops: CDR1 SEHNR, CDR2 FQNEAQ (reference sequence). V was shortened by 2 bases and J by 5 bases, with 7 bases between the two germline ends. The CDR3 is CASSLPTNNEQFF. The CDR3 nucleotides are TGTGCCAGCAGCTTACCCACTAACAATGAGCAGTTCTTC. Complete variable domain (other parts from reference TRBV7-9 and TRBJ2-1): DTGVSQNPRHKITKRGQNVTFRCDPISEHNRLYWYRQTLGQGPEFLTYFQNEAQLEKSRLLSDRFSAERPKGSFSTLEIQRTEQGDSAMYLCASSLPTNNEQFFGPGTRLTVL.

V and J are TRBV18 and TRBJ2-4; the D gene is possibly TRBD2 (6 bases). From germline, CDR1 is KGHSH and CDR2 LQKENI. Trimming cost V 2 bases and J 6 bases, with 20 bases left between them. This CDR3 has 17 residues. CDR3 in amino acids: CASSPSALAMDGNIQYF. CDR3 coding DNA: TGTGCCAGCTCACCATCGGCGCTAGCGATGGATGGAAACATTCAGTACTTC.

The chain joins TRBV24-1 to TRBJ2-3; 10 bases agree with TRBD1. V shed 3 bases, J shed 4 bases, and the junction held 6 bases outside the gene matches. Germline loops: CDR1 KGHDR, CDR2 SFDVKD. The CDR3 length is 16 residues. In DNA, the CDR3 is TGTGCCACCAGTGATCCGGGACAGGGGTTGTCAGATACGCAGTATTTT. Protein sequence: CATSDPGQGLSDTQYF.

This clone showed up just a few times. The chain uses TRBV19 and TRBJ1-2, with D possibly matching TRBD1 (6 bases). Trimming took off 7 bases at V and 6 bases at J, with 18 bases between the two ends. Germline assignment: CDR1 LNHDA and CDR2 SQIVND (reference sequence). This CDR3 is 14 amino acids long. In nucleotides, the CDR3 is TGTGCCAGTACTCAATACAGGGAGTTGGATGGCTACACCTTC. Translation gives CASTQYRELDGYTF.

The V gene is TRBV28, the J gene TRBJ1-5; TRBD1 aligns across 9 bases. CDR1 is MDHEN, CDR2 SYDVKM, per germline. The length of the CDR3 is 14 residues. V lost 5 bases to trimming and J lost 7 bases; unmatched junction nucleotides: 6. The CDR3 spells CASSLGQGRQPQHF. The DNA of the CDR3 is TGTGCCAGCAGTCTCGGACAGGGGCGGCAGCCCCAGCATTTT.

The V gene is TRBV6-5, the J gene TRBJ1-2, with 7 nucleotides matching TRBD1. This CDR3 region has 14 residues. In germline, CDR1 is MNHEY, CDR2 SVGAGI. Unmatched junction bases numbered 5, after V lost 0 bases and J lost 7 bases. This CDR3 is CASSYSDRDIGYTF. As DNA, the CDR3 is TGTGCCAGCAGTTACTCCGACAGGGACATTGGCTACACCTTC.

This sequence joins TRBV11-2 and TRBJ1-1; D is uncertain. Trimming cost V 2 bases and J 7 bases, with 11 bases left between them. The CDR3 contains 13 residues. Germline V CDR1 and CDR2: SGHAT, FQNNGV. The CDR3 region has the DNA TGTGCCAGCAGCTTAATCCCGCGCGATGAAGCTTTCTTT. Residues: CASSLIPRDEAFF.

This clone was observed a few times. The chain is built from TRBV21-1 and TRBJ2-4; the D call of TRBD2 is as the table states it, not checked on the DNA. TRBV21-1 is annotated as a pseudogene. This CDR3 has 14 residues. The CDR3 DNA reads TGTGCCAGCACCGAAGCGGGGAGTGAAAACATTCAGTACTTC. Encoded protein: CASTEAGSENIQYF.